This note documents a single T cell receptor (beta chain) sequence. Its matching antigen is unknown. The sample belongs to a study of beta chain features in type 1 diabetes. Points from the study as a whole: Fewer insertions but more deletions were seen at VDJ junctions in type 1 diabetes patients. In every one of the four CD4+ subsets, TCRB CDR3s were moderately but significantly shorter in Type 1 diabetes patients.

The ends were cut back, 5 bases at V and 5 bases at J, with 12 bases in the middle. CDR1 and CDR2 (germline): SGHTA, FQGTGA. This CDR3 region has 13 residues. Of the isolated RNA, all was reverse transcribed, and so the sequenced material was expressed TCRB transcripts. The table came from immunoSEQ multiplex PCR; TCRdb's copy has only in-frame clones and leaves some out. This table holds under 900,000 clones, roughly a sixth found once. The sequence was obtained from a woman between 18 and 29 years old in good health. This chain uses TRBV7-3 with TRBJ2-5; D unresolved. The sequenced material came from naive CD4+ T cells from blood. The CDR3 is CASSLNLGETQYF. In DNA, the CDR3 is TGTGCCAGCAGCCTTAATTTGGGCGAGACCCAGTACTTC.